These 8 T cell receptor beta chains were all obtained from the same sample, sequenced in a study of blood T cell repertoires in COVID-19. TCRdb keeps only in-frame clones here, not all; method: immunoSEQ multiplex PCR. The data contain over 65,000 clones, 86% of them singletons. The specimen sequenced was peripheral blood. The receptors shown here come from a human donor in a cohort sampled during active COVID-19.

The chain has TRBV12-3 or TRBV12-4 and TRBJ1-1; D is ambiguous. The CDR3 contains 13 residues. Trimming took 2 bases from V and 9 from J, leaving 13 bases between them. The DNA of the CDR3 is TGTGCCAGCAGTTTAAATATGGTGGGCCAAGCTTTCTTT. It is translated as CASSLNMVGQAFF.

J is TRBJ2-4 and V is TRBV6-6; tentatively, D is TRBD2 (5 bases). Germline V gene sequence: CDR1 MNHNY, CDR2 SVGAGI (reference sequence). This CDR3 contains 14 residues. Trimming shortened V by 3 bases and J by 8 bases, and 14 bases separated the two germline ends. The CDR3 here is CASSYSQLGDIQYF. The CDR3 nucleotides read TGTGCCAGCAGTTATTCACAACTAGGAGACATTCAGTACTTC.

The chain has TRBV28 and TRBJ1-4; D ambiguous. In germline, CDR1 is MDHEN, CDR2 SYDVKM. Trimming removed 3 bases at V and 0 bases at J, with 5 bases between. This CDR3 is built from 14 residues. The CDR3 region is CASSLAATNEKLFF. The CDR3 DNA reads TGTGCCAGCAGTTTGGCTGCAACTAATGAAAAACTGTTTTTT.

The chain carries TRBV2 and TRBJ1-5; D not certain. V lost 3 bases, J lost 0 bases, and 3 bases lay in between. CDR3 length: 13 residues. Germline V gene lookup returns CDR1 SNHLY and CDR2 FYNNEI. The CDR3 spells CASSEYSNQPQHF. The CDR3 bases are TGTGCCAGCAGTGAGTATAGCAATCAGCCCCAGCATTTT.

This clone appeared a few times. The chain couples TRBV3-1 (or the pseudogene TRBV3-2) to TRBJ1-1; 11 bases are a match to TRBD1. The J segment lost 6 bases and the V segment lost 5 bases, leaving 5 bases of the junction unmatched. CDR1 LGHDT and CDR2 YNNKEL come from the germline V gene (reference sequence). The CDR3 length is 14 residues. CDR3 region: CASSVDRGLPEAFF. The DNA for the CDR3 is TGTGCCAGCAGCGTGGACAGGGGGCTACCTGAAGCTTTCTTT.

The CDR3 reads CASRAGGGRTDTQYF. CDR3 DNA: TGTGCAAGTCGCGCGGGGGGGGGACGCACAGATACGCAGTATTTT. V and J are TRBV12-2 and TRBJ2-3; the table assigns TRBD2, which was not confirmed against the DNA. TRBV12-2 is labeled a pseudogene. The CDR3 is made up of 15 amino acids.

The CDR3, as DNA: TGTGCCAGCAGCTTGGGGGTGGCGGGGGAAATCACCGGGGAGCTGTTTTTT. It translates to CASSLGVAGEITGELFF. J is TRBJ2-2 and V is TRBV5-6, with 7 bases aligning to TRBD2. From germline, CDR1 is SGHDT and CDR2 YYEEEE. CDR3 length equals 17 residues. The trim removed 0 bases at V and 4 bases at J, leaving 9 bases unmatched.

As DNA, the CDR3 is TGTGCCAGCAGCTTAGTTTGGAGCGGGGACACTGAAGCTTTCTTT. It encodes CASSLVWSGDTEAFF. The rearrangement uses TRBV7-2 and TRBJ1-1; D ambiguous. CDR1 SGHTA and CDR2 FQGNSA come from the germline V gene. This CDR3 has 15 residues. V was shortened by 1 base and J by 3 bases, with 12 bases between the two germline ends.